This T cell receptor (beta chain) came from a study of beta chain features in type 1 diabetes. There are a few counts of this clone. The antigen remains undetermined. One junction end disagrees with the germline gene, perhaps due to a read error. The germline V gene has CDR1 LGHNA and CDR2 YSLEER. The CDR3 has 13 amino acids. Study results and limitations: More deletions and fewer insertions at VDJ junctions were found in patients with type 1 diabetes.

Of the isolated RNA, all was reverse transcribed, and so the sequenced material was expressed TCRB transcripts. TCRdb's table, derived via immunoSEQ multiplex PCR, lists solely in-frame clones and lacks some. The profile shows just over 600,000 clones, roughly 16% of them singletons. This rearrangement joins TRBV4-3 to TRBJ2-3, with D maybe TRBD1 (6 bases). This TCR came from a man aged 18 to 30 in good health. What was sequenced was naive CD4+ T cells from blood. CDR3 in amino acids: CASSQDMAQGRNF. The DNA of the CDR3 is TGCGCCAGCAGCCAAGATATGGCCCAGGGGCGGAATTTT.